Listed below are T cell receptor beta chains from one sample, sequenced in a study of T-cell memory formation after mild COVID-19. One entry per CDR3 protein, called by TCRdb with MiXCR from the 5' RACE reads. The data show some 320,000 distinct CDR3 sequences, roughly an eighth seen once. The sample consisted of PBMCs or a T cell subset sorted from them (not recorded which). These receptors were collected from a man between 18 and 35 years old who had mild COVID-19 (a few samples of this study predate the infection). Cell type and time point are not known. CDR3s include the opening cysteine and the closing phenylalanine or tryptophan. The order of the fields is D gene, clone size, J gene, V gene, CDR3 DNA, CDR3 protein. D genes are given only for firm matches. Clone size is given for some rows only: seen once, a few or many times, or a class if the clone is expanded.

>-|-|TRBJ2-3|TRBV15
TGTGCCACCAGCAGGTTGCACTCGGGGCGAACAGATACGCAGTATTTT
CATSRLHSGRTDTQYF
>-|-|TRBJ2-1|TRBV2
TGTGCCAGCCTGCCGGAGCGGGTCCCGTTCTTC
CASLPERVPFF
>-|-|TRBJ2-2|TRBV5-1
TGCGCCAGCACTCCGATCACCACAGGGACCGGGGAGCTGTTTTTT
CASTPITTGTGELFF
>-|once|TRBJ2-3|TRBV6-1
TGTGCCAGCAGTGAGGGGCGGGGTACAGATACGCAGTATTTT
CASSEGRGTDTQYF
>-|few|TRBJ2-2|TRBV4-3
TGCGCCAGCAGCCAAGACGTAATAAGTGCGGTCGGGAACACCGGGGAGCTGTTTTTT
CASSQDVISAVGNTGELFF
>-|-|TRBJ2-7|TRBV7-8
TGTGCCAGCAGCTTAGGGGTTAACGAGCAGTACTTC
CASSLGVNEQYF
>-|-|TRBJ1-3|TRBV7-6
TGTGCCAGCAGCTTAGTGTCCGGGTCCGATCAAACCATATATTTT
CASSLVSGSDQTIYF
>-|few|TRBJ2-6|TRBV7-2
TGTGCCAGCAGCTTGTTGCACTCTGGGGCCAACGTCCTGACTTTC
CASSLLHSGANVLTF
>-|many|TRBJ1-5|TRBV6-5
TGTGCCAGCAGTGTTCAGGGCAACAATCAGCCCCAGCATTTT
CASSVQGNNQPQHF
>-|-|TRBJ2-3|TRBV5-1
TGCGCCAGCAGCCCCCTCCCAAACACAGATACGCAGTATTTT
CASSPLPNTDTQYF
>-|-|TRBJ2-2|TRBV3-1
TGTGCCAGCAGCCAACAGGGGTCCGGGGAGCTGTTTTTT
CASSQQGSGELFF
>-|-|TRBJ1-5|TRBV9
TGTGCCAGCAGCGTAGGTGCAAATCAGCCCCAGCATTTT
CASSVGANQPQHF
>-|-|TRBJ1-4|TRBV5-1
TGCGCCAGCAGCTTGAGGACTAATGAAAAACTGTTTTTT
CASSLRTNEKLFF
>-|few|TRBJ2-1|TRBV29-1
TGCAGCGTTGCCACACCCTTCCAGAAGTACAATGAGCAGTTCTTC
CSVATPFQKYNEQFF
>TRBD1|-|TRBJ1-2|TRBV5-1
TGCGCCAGCAGCTTGGGGGACAGCATATATGGCTACACCTTC
CASSLGDSIYGYTF
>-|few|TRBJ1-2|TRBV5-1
TGCGCCAGCAGCCCTGTCGGGGACGTAGCTAACTATGGCTACACCTTC
CASSPVGDVANYGYTF
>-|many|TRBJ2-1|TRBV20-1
TGCAGTGCTCCTCGCAGGGGGGGCAATGAGCAGTTCTTC
CSAPRRGGNEQFF
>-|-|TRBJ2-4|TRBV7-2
TGTGCCAGCAGCTCCTCTGGACCGCTCCTGGGGAACATTCAGTACTTC
CASSSSGPLLGNIQYF
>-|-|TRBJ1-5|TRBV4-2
TGTGCCAGCAGCCAAGATTTCAGGGGCGATTATCAGCCCCAGCATTTT
CASSQDFRGDYQPQHF
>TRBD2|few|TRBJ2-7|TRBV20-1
TGCAGTGCTCGGGGTGGGGAGCGGGGGGTCTCCTCCTACGAGCAGTACTTC
CSARGGERGVSSYEQYF
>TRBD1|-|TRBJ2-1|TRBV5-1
TGCGCCAGCAGCGCCACCATCCCGGGACAGGGCTACAATGAGCAGTTCTTC
CASSATIPGQGYNEQFF
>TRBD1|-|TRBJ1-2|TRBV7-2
TGTGCCAGCAGCACAGGGACAGGGGGCGACGGCTACACCTTC
CASSTGTGGDGYTF
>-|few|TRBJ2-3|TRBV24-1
TGTGCCACCAGTGATGCAGGGTCGGATCTTACGCAGTATTTT
CATSDAGSDLTQYF
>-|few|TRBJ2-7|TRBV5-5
TGTGCCAGCAGCTTGCTCAGGGGCGAGCAGTACTTC
CASSLLRGEQYF
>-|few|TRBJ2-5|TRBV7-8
TGTGCCAGCAGCTTAGATCTAGCGGAGACCCAGTACTTC
CASSLDLAETQYF
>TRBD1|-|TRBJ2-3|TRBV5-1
TGCGCCAGCAGCTTGCAATTGGGACAGGGACCAGATACGCAGTATTTT
CASSLQLGQGPDTQYF
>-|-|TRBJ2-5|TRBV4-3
TGCGCCAGCAGCCAAAGTAGTGGGGAGACCCAGTACTTC
CASSQSSGETQYF
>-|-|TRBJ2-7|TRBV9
TGTGCCAGCAGCGTAGAGGCAGGGACGTACGAGCAGTACTTC
CASSVEAGTYEQYF
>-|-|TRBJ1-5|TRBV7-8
TGTGCCAGCAGCTTGTATGGGGGGGGGTTTAATCAGCCCCAGCATTTT
CASSLYGGGFNQPQHF
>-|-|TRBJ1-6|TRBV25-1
TGTGCCAGCAGTGAATTCCGAGGGCAGGGGTCACCCCTCCACTTT
CASSEFRGQGSPLHF
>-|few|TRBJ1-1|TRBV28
TGTGCCAGCAGTTTATTAGAGGCGAACACTGAAGCTTTCTTT
CASSLLEANTEAFF
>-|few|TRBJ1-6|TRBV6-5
TGTGCCAGCAGTTACTCCGCGAGGAATAATTCACCCCTCCACTTT
CASSYSARNNSPLHF
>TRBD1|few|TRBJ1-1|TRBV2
TGTGCCAGTCGACAGGGCCCAAGCACTGAAGCTTTCTTT
CASRQGPSTEAFF
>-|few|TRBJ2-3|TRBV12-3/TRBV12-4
TGTGCCAGCAGTGCGCCCTCGGTAGATACGCAGTATTTT
CASSAPSVDTQYF
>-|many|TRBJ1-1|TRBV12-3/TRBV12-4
TGTGCCAGCAAACTAGACCCCCGGAGCACTGAAGCTTTCTTT
CASKLDPRSTEAFF
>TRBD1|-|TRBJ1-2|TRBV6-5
TGTGCCACTACGACAGGGGGGGTGCTCGGCTACACCTTC
CATTTGGVLGYTF
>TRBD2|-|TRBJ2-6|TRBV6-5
TGTGCCAGCAGCGTAGCGGGATCTGGGGCCAACGTCCTGACTTTC
CASSVAGSGANVLTF
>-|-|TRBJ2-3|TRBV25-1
TGTGCCAGCAGTGGCCGGGACGGCACAGATACGCAGTATTTT
CASSGRDGTDTQYF
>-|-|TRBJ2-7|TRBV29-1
TGCAGCGTTGATAAGACAGGTTCTTACGAGCAGTACTTC
CSVDKTGSYEQYF
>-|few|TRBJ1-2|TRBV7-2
TGTGCCAGCAGCTTAGGGTCAGGTGGGAATGGCTACACCTTC
CASSLGSGGNGYTF
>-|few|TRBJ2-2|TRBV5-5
TGTGCCAGCAGCTTGGTGGCCCACACCGGGGAGCTGTTTTTT
CASSLVAHTGELFF
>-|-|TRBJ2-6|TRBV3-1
TGTGCCACCCTCCCGAGGGGGGCCAACGTCCTGACTTTC
CATLPRGANVLTF
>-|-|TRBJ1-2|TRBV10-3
TGTGCCATCAGCGAGAGCTATGGCTACACCTTC
CAISESYGYTF
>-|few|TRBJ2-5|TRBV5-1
TGCGCCAGCAGCTCGGGCGAGGGGCTAGAGACCCAGTACTTC
CASSSGEGLETQYF
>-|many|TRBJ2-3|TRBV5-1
TGCGCCAGCAGCCCCGCCTCCGGCACAGATACGCAGTATTTT
CASSPASGTDTQYF
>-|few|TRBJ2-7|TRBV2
TGTGCCAGTACCCCAGACAGGATAGGGTACGAGCAGTACTTC
CASTPDRIGYEQYF
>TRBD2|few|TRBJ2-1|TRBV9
TGTGCCAGCAGCGTAGTTGGAGGACTAGCGCACAATGAGCAGTTCTTC
CASSVVGGLAHNEQFF
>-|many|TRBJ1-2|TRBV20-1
TGCAGTGCCACCGGGGGGGGAAGCCCATATGGCTACACCTTC
CSATGGGSPYGYTF
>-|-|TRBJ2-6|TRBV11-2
TGTGCCAGCAGCTCGCCTAGGGTAATCGGGGGCTCTGGGGCCAACGTCCTGACTTTC
CASSSPRVIGGSGANVLTF
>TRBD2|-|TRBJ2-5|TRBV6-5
TGTGCCAGCAGTTACTCACTAGCGGGGACCAAGAGAAGAACCCAGTACTTC
CASSYSLAGTKRRTQYF
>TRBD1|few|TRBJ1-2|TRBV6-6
TGTGCCAGCACCAGGGGGGTCTATGGCTACACCTTC
CASTRGVYGYTF
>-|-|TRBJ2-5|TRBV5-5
TGTGCCAGCAGCTTGGGAGTCGGCAGGGGCGGGGGGACCCAGTACTTC
CASSLGVGRGGGTQYF
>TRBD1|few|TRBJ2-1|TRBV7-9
TGTGCCAGCAGCTTCTTGACAGGGTACAATGAGCAGTTCTTC
CASSFLTGYNEQFF
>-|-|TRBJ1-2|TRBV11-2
TGTGCCAGCAGCCCCGACAGGCAGGGTGGCTACACCTTC
CASSPDRQGGYTF
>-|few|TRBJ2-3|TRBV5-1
TGCGCCAGCAGCTTGGGCCCCAAAGTTCCAAGAGCAGATACGCAGTATTTT
CASSLGPKVPRADTQYF